This T cell receptor beta chain is from a study of T-cell memory formation after mild COVID-19. Study-wide background: In these data, TCR clusters were largely donor specific.

Germline V gene data show CDR1 as SGHRS and CDR2 as YFSETQ. The CDR3 runs 15 residues. The V and J ends lost 3 bases and 7 bases respectively, with 19 bases between them. Each CDR3 protein gets one entry after TCRdb re-called the 5' RACE reads with MiXCR. The sample has some 200,000 distinct CDR3 sequences, roughly 10% seen once. To note about this clonotype: Its antigen is still unknown.

Study-level findings and limits: CM and EM subsets held most contracting CD4+ clones; EMRA held CD8+ ones.

The receptor's source is a man aged 18 to 29 who had mild COVID-19 (a few samples of this study predate the infection). Cell type and time point are not known. The chain carries TRBV5-1 and TRBJ1-1, with a weak D call TRBD1 (6 bases). The sequencing sample was made of PBMCs or a T cell subset sorted from them (not recorded which). In nucleotides, the CDR3 is TGCGCCAGCAGCTCTCAACAGGGTTCGGGTGTTGAAGCTTTCTTT. The encoded protein is CASSSQQGSGVEAFF.